This is a list of T cell receptor beta chains from one sample in a study of cytomegalovirus exposure and HLA in healthy donors. Profiled with immunoSEQ multiplex PCR; TCRdb holds only in-frame clones, not every one. The sample has over 85,000 clones, roughly 79% seen once; the top ten hold about 0.53%. The sequencing sample was made of PBMCs. The source of these receptors is a young man in good health and CMV-seronegative. The CDR3 runs from the conserved cysteine through the conserved F or W. The D gene is left open where the match is weak. Not all rows give a size; the values are once, few, many and, for expanded clones, a class.

j_call d_call cdr3_length clone_size v_call cdr3_aa cdr3_nt
TRBJ1-2 . 15 . TRBV18 CASSPITGDRYGYTF TGTGCCAGCTCACCAATTACTGGAGACCGCTATGGCTACACCTTC
TRBJ2-1 TRBD1 17 . TRBV11-3 CASSSHSTGVSYNEQFF TGTGCCAGCAGCTCACATTCCACAGGGGTTTCCTACAATGAGCAGTTCTTC
TRBJ2-1 TRBD2 18 . TRBV12-5 CASGLPRRLGGVYNEQFF TGTGCTAGTGGTTTGCCCCGCCGCTTGGGAGGGGTTTACAATGAGCAGTTCTTC
TRBJ2-7 TRBD1 13 . TRBV19 CASSIGQGAEQYF TGTGCCAGTAGTATCGGACAGGGTGCAGAGCAGTACTTC
TRBJ2-1 . 15 . TRBV27 CASSLGGTAYNEQFF TGTGCCAGCAGTTTAGGGGGGACAGCTTACAATGAGCAGTTCTTC
TRBJ2-2 TRBD2 18 . TRBV4-3 CASSQDRGLAGGTGELFF TGCGCCAGCAGCCAAGATCGGGGACTAGCGGGGGGCACCGGGGAGCTGTTTTTT
TRBJ1-2 . 14 . TRBV11-2 CASSLEQGPYGYTF TGTGCCAGCAGCTTAGAACAGGGTCCGTATGGCTACACCTTC
TRBJ1-1 . 14 few TRBV11-2 CASSWGHRNTEAFF TGTGCCAGCAGCTGGGGACACCGGAACACTGAAGCTTTCTTT
TRBJ2-1 . 14 . TRBV7-3 CASSLTSKSNEQFF TGTGCCAGCAGCTTAACGAGCAAGTCCAATGAGCAGTTCTTC
TRBJ2-1 . 15 few TRBV5-1 CASSLSGETGNEQFF TGCGCCAGCAGCCTAAGCGGGGAGACAGGCAATGAGCAGTTCTTC
TRBJ1-6 . 14 once TRBV12-2 CASHKDSYNSPLHF TGTGCAAGTCACAAGGACAGCTATAATTCACCCCTCCACTTT
TRBJ1-3 . 13 . TRBV5-6 CASSPYAGNTIYF TGTGCCAGCAGCCCTTATGCTGGAAACACCATATATTTT
TRBJ1-1 . 15 . TRBV28 CASSTMGARVTEAFF TGTGCCAGCAGCACCATGGGGGCCCGGGTCACTGAAGCTTTCTTT
TRBJ1-2 . 11 . TRBV29-1 CSVLQVPGYTF TGCAGCGTCCTACAGGTTCCTGGCTACACCTTC
TRBJ1-4 . 11 . TRBV6-5 CASSPGRELFF TGTGCCAGCAGCCCCGGTAGAGAACTGTTTTTT
TRBJ1-1 . 15 few TRBV5-1 CASSLGPRVNTEAFF TGCGCCAGCAGCTTGGGTCCCAGGGTGAACACTGAAGCTTTCTTT
TRBJ1-1 . 14 . TRBV18 CASSPRRENTEAFF TGTGCCAGCTCACCACGTCGGGAGAACACTGAAGCTTTCTTT
TRBJ2-5 . 11 . TRBV19 CASSIQETQYF TGTGCCAGTAGCATCCAAGAGACCCAGTACTTC
TRBJ2-3 TRBD2 14 . TRBV29-1 CSVGTSGGTDTQYF TGCAGCGTCGGGACTAGCGGGGGCACAGATACGCAGTATTTT
TRBJ1-2 TRBD1 16 once TRBV2 CASSEARAGGGYGYTF TGTGCCAGCAGTGAAGCGCGGGCAGGGGGCGGCTATGGCTACACCTTC
TRBJ2-3 TRBD2 13 few TRBV29-1 CSVSSGYTDTQYF TGCAGCGTATCTAGCGGGTACACAGATACGCAGTATTTT
TRBJ1-1 . 13 . TRBV6-1 CASSEPGDTEAFF TGTGCCAGCAGTGAACCGGGGGACACTGAAGCTTTCTTT
TRBJ1-2 . 13 few TRBV29-1 CSVELVKADGYTF TGCAGCGTTGAACTAGTAAAAGCCGATGGCTACACCTTC
TRBJ1-2 . 13 . TRBV5-1 CASSPQGDYGYTF TGCGCCAGCAGCCCTCAGGGTGACTATGGCTACACCTTC
TRBJ1-2 . 14 . TRBV5-1 CASSLGDTNYGYTF TGCGCCAGCAGCTTAGGGGACACTAACTATGGCTACACCTTC
TRBJ2-1 TRBD1 15 . TRBV6-5 CASSPPGQGFNEQFF TGTGCCAGCAGTCCCCCGGGACAGGGTTTCAATGAGCAGTTCTTC
TRBJ2-3 TRBD1 14 . TRBV19 CASSTDRLHSTQYF TGTGCCAGTAGTACGGACAGGCTCCATAGCACGCAGTATTTT
TRBJ1-1 . 14 . TRBV5-4 CASSLRDTPRKAFF TGTGCCAGCAGCTTGAGGGACACCCCCAGAAAAGCTTTCTTT
TRBJ2-2 TRBD2 15 . TRBV11-1 CASSSSPSGSGELFF TGTGCCAGCAGCTCTTCCCCTAGCGGGAGCGGGGAGCTGTTTTTT
TRBJ2-2 TRBD1 14 . TRBV7-2 CASSPRQGGGELFF TGTGCCAGCAGCCCCCGACAGGGCGGCGGGGAGCTGTTTTTT
TRBJ1-2 TRBD1 14 few TRBV5-6 CASSWGQPNYGYTF TGTGCCAGCAGCTGGGGACAGCCGAACTATGGCTACACCTTC
TRBJ1-1 . 16 . TRBV6-1 CASSEGSEGGNTEAFF TGTGCCAGCAGTGAGGGGTCGGAAGGGGGAAACACTGAAGCTTTCTTT
TRBJ1-1 . 14 . TRBV27 CASSYDRRNTEAFF TGTGCCAGCAGTTACGACAGGAGGAACACTGAAGCTTTCTTT
TRBJ2-1 TRBD2 16 . TRBV9 CASSAEAGGLSNEQFF TGTGCCAGCAGCGCCGAAGCGGGGGGCCTGTCAAATGAGCAGTTCTTC